This section outlines one T cell receptor (beta chain) sequence together with its context. Its specificity is unknown. Patients with a history of autoimmune disease or on systemic immunosuppression were excluded. This sample stems from a study of OX40 agonist ivuxolimab in advanced cancers. At the level of the study: Every patient in dose escalation had hepatocellular carcinoma, melanoma, renal cell or head and neck cancer. Study-level points and caveats: At 0.1 to 3.0 mg/kg, clonal expansion of CD4+ and CD8+ blood T cells had occurred by week 6.

This table comes from immunoSEQ multiplex PCR, and its TCRdb copy is limited to in-frame clones, with some not included. The top ten clones hold approximately 5% of a sample with roughly 69,000 clones, about 90% of them seen once. The CDR3 contains 17 residues. CDR1 and CDR2 from the germline V gene are SGHNT and YYREEE (reference sequence). The V end was cut by 3 bases, the J end by 4 bases, with 22 bases between. Sequenced material: CD4+ or CD8+ T cells sorted from blood, taken in a trial of the OX40 agonist ivuxolimab. This TCR was sampled from an adult with an advanced solid tumor such as melanoma, head and neck, liver or kidney cancer. The rearrangement links TRBV5-4 to TRBJ1-1, with D maybe TRBD1 (6 bases). Here the CDR3 reads CASSWRGQTRVGTEAFF. The CDR3 DNA follows: TGTGCCAGCAGCTGGAGGGGACAAACGAGGGTGGGCACTGAAGCTTTCTTT.